This T cell receptor beta chain was identified during a study of T cell changes during pregnancy in multiple sclerosis. V shed 3 bases and J shed 1 base, with 10 bases lying between them. Germline loops: CDR1 GTSNPN, CDR2 SVGIG (reference sequence). There are 13 residues in the CDR3. This table comes from immunoSEQ multiplex PCR, and its TCRdb copy is limited to in-frame clones, with some not included. The sample carries more than 55,000 clones, roughly 94% recorded once. This chain uses TRBV30 with TRBJ2-7; D unclear. Sequenced here: CD8+ T cells from peripheral blood mononuclear cells, sampled after pregnancy. The receptor was derived from a female donor with multiple sclerosis, enrolled in a pregnancy study. The CDR3 bases are TGTGCCTGGAGCAATGACTTTTCCTACGAGCAGTACTTC. It specifies CAWSNDFSYEQYF.